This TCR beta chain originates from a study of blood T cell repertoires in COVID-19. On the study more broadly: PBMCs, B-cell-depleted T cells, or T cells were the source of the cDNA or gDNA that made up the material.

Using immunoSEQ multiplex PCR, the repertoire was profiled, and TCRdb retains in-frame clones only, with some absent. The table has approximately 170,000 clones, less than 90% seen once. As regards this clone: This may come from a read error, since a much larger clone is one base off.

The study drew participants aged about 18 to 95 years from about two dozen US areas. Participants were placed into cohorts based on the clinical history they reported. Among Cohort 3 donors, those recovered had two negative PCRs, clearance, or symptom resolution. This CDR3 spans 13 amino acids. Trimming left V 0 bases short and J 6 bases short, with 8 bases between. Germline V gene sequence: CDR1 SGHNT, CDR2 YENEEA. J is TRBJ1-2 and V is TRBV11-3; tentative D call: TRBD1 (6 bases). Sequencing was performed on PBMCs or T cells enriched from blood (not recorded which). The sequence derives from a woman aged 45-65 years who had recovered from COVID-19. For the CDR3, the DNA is TGTGCCAGCAGCTTAGACAGGGGCCATGGCTACACCTTC. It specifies CASSLDRGHGYTF. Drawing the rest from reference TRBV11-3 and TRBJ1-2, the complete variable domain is EAGVVQSPRYKIIEKKQPVAFWCNPISGHNTLYWYLQNLGQGPELLIRYENEEAVDDSQLPKDRFSAERLKGVDSTLKIQPAELGDSAVYLCASSLDRGHGYTFGSGTRLTVV.